This T cell receptor (beta chain) was found in a study of cytomegalovirus exposure and HLA in healthy donors. The PCR made use of 60 Vbeta and 13 Jbeta primers. The data were produced by immunoSEQ multiplex PCR, yet TCRdb's version contains in-frame clones alone and is incomplete. The sample carries 210,000 or so clones, around 88% recorded once. V shed 0 bases, J shed 7 bases, and the junction held 6 bases outside the gene matches. This CDR3 region has 16 residues. Looked up from germline, CDR1 is SEHNR and CDR2 is FQNEAQ (reference sequence). The rearrangement joins TRBV7-9 to TRBJ1-2; 12 positions agree with TRBD1. The receptor was isolated from a woman aged 18-30 years in good health and CMV-seronegative. Sequenced material: PBMCs. This CDR3 is CASSLAVGQGARGYTF. The CDR3 nucleotides read TGTGCCAGCAGCTTAGCAGTGGGACAGGGGGCGCGTGGCTACACCTTC.